Below are 32 T cell receptor beta chains sequenced from a single sample in a study of tumor and adjacent non-tumor tissue in lung cancer. No cell sorting was done before RNA was extracted from the tissue. The normal lung tissue was taken more than 3 cm from the tumor edge. A modified ARM-PCR protocol with three rounds of nested PCR amplified TCRbeta. Each CDR3 protein is one row after TCRdb ran MiXCR on the multiplex PCR reads. The table has 90,000 to 100,000 distinct CDR3 sequences, around three quarters seen once. The specimen was distant non-tumor lung tissue. These receptors all stem from a man aged 55-75 years with small cell lung cancer.

The V call is TRBV30, the J call TRBJ2-1; TRBD2 is a possible D gene (6 bases). CDR1 and CDR2 (germline): GTSNPN, SVGIG (reference sequence). The CDR3 consists of 15 residues. V was pared by 0 bases and J by 10 bases, with 19 bases between. The CDR3 DNA reads TGTGCCTGGAGTGTCGGGGGACCGGGAGTCCGCGAGCAGTTCTTC. It specifies CAWSVGGPGVREQFF.

As to this clonotype: A read error is likely, as this CDR3 ends without the conserved phenylalanine or tryptophan. The V and J genes are TRBV4-2 and TRBJ2-7; maybe TRBD2 (6 bases). This CDR3 comprises 15 residues. The germline V gene encodes CDR1 LGHNA and CDR2 YNFKEQ. V dropped 0 bases and J dropped 4 bases, with 13 bases sitting between them. As DNA, the CDR3 is TGTGCCAGCAGCCAAGAACAAACGGGAGTGTACGAGCAGTACCTC. Protein product: CASSQEQTGVYEQYL.

To note about this clonotype: Relative to the germline gene, one junction end is altered; a read error may explain this. Here the CDR3 reads CCATRSTEAFF. The CDR3 DNA sequence: TGCTGTGCTACCCGGAGCACTGAAGCTTTCTTT. The rearrangement uses TRBV20-1 and TRBJ1-1; D is unclear. In germline, CDR1 is DFQATT, CDR2 SNEGSKA (reference sequence). The CDR3 runs to 11 residues.

This chain links TRBV5-1 with TRBJ1-4; D unclear. V dropped 4 bases and J dropped 17 bases, with 21 bases sitting between them. Germline V CDR1 and CDR2: SGHRS, YFSETQ. The CDR3 has 13 residues. Here the CDR3 reads CASSQRHREKVFF. The CDR3 nucleotides are TGCGCCAGCAGCCAGAGACACCGGGAAAAAGTATTTTTT.

Concerning this clonotype itself: Relative to the germline gene, one junction end is altered; a read error may explain this. J is TRBJ1-1 and V is TRBV4-1; a possible D gene is TRBD1 (5 bases). Germline CDR1 is MGHRA and CDR2 is YSYEKL. CDR3 length equals 15 residues. The CDR3 spells CASSQISGRGTEAFF. CDR3 coding DNA: TGCGCCAGCAGCCAAATTTCAGGGCGTGGCACTGAAGCCTTCTTT.

The rearrangement joins TRBV6-1 to TRBJ1-5; D possibly corresponds to TRBD1 (6 bases). The J call is doubtful: the DNA matches TRBJ2-3 better. Germline V gives CDR1 MNHNS, CDR2 SASEGT. This CDR3 spans 14 amino acids. The CDR3 nucleotides read TGTGCCAGCAATGAGGGGGTTCACAGGCAGCCCCAGTATTTT. Encoded protein: CASNEGVHRQPQYF.

V usage is TRBV11-1 and J usage is TRBJ2-1; 9 nucleotides align to TRBD2. In germline, CDR1 is SGHAT, CDR2 FQDESV (reference sequence). The CDR3 consists of 18 residues. V dropped 7 bases and J dropped 7; count of bases not matched to a gene: 20. CDR3 coding DNA: TGTGCCAGCAACTCAGAATCGAGGACTAGCGTGAGTTGTAATGAGCAGTTCTTC. This codes for CASNSESRTSVSCNEQFF.

About this clonotype itself: Its ends do not fully match the called genes, so a read error is possible. The chain couples TRBV11-3 to TRBJ2-2, with D maybe TRBD2 (6 bases). CDR1 and CDR2 (germline): SGHNT, YENEEA. The CDR3 runs 16 residues. This CDR3 is CACSLTAGLVTGELIF. DNA for the CDR3: TGTGCCTGCAGCTTAACCGCGGGACTGGTCACCGGGGAGCTGATTTTT.

About this clonotype: One end of the junction does not line up with germline, which may come from a read error. The chain carries TRBV4-2 and TRBJ2-2; tentatively, D is TRBD2 (6 bases). Germline CDR1 reads LGHNA; CDR2 reads YNFKEQ. The length of the CDR3 is 15 residues. For the CDR3, the DNA is TGTGCCAGCAGCCAAGAGGGGGGTAAGACCGGGGAGCTGCTTTTT. Translated, it gives CASSQEGGKTGELLF.

Comment on this clonotype: Likely a read error: the CDR3 ends without its conserved phenylalanine or tryptophan. The chain recombines TRBV12-3 or TRBV12-4 with TRBJ1-5, with 10 nucleotides matching TRBD1. Trimming cost V 7 bases and J 6 bases; bases outside gene matches: 6. The CDR3 covers 14 residues. The CDR3 loop reads CASNRQGARQPQHC. DNA of the CDR3: TGTGCCAGCAACCGACAGGGGGCACGTCAGCCCCAGCATTGT.

This clonotype was seen once. V usage is TRBV11-2 and J usage is TRBJ1-1; 9 nucleotides agree with TRBD1. Trimming removed 5 bases from V and 14 bases from J; junction bases left unmatched: 18. Germline V gene sequence: CDR1 SGHAT, CDR2 FQNNGV. This CDR3 region has 15 residues. Here the CDR3 DNA reads TGTGCCAGCAGCGATACAGGGGGCAGGGGCACTGATGCCTTCTTT. Encoded protein: CASSDTGGRGTDAFF.

The rearrangement uses TRBV4-1 and TRBJ2-2; 10 bases align to TRBD2. This CDR3 contains 15 residues. The junction had 10 bases not matched to a gene; V was cut back by 10 bases and J by 5 bases. The V gene's germline CDR1 is MGHRA and CDR2 YSYEKL. The CDR3: CANRSGGAYTGELFF. The CDR3 bases are TGCGCCAACAGGAGCGGGGGGGCCTATACCGGGGAGCTGTTTTTT.

About this clonotype: Relative to the germline gene, one junction end is altered; a read error may explain this. The chain employs TRBV29-1 and TRBJ2-7; D is perhaps TRBD2 (5 bases). Germline V lookup: CDR1 SQVTM, CDR2 ANQGSEA. This CDR3 comprises 12 residues. The CDR3 is CCARDTSYDQYF. The CDR3, as DNA: TGCTGCGCCCGGGATACCTCCTACGATCAGTACTTC.

The chain is built from TRBV5-1 and TRBJ1-2; D remains ambiguous. The CDR3 sequence is 14 residues long. Germline V gene sequence: CDR1 SGHRS, CDR2 YFSETQ. CDR3 DNA sequence: TGCCCCACCTCACAAGAGGGAGGAAGGCTTGGCTACACCTTC. Its protein is CPTSQEGGRLGYTF.

The V call is TRBV12-3 or TRBV12-4, the J call TRBJ2-1; 11 nucleotides agree with TRBD2. CDR3 size: 16 residues. The junction had 9 bases not matched to a gene; V was cut back by 5 bases and J by 6 bases. The CDR3, as DNA: TGTGCCAGCAGTACTAATAGCGGGAGGGGCGCCAATGAGCAGTTCTTC. Protein sequence: CASSTNSGRGANEQFF.

Within the sample, this clonotype is medium-sized (0.01 to 0.1%). The rearrangement uses TRBV11-2 and TRBJ2-2; D ambiguous. Trimming pared 0 bases from V and 8 bases from J, leaving 10 bases between. Per germline, CDR1 SGHAT and CDR2 FQNNGV. The CDR3 length is 14 residues. Here the CDR3 reads CASSLEPLWGELFF. CDR3 in DNA: TGTGCCAGCAGCTTAGAGCCCCTCTGGGGGGAGCTGTTTTTT.

Note on this clonotype: The junction differs from germline at one of its ends, possibly a read error. The rearrangement uses TRBV11-3 and TRBJ1-6, with 7 bases lining up with TRBD1. The CDR3 has 20 amino acids. Germline CDR1 SGHNT, CDR2 YENEEA. The CDR3 spells CTSSQHRDSVSTRTNLPLHF. The CDR3 nucleotides read TGTACCAGCAGCCAGCACCGGGACAGTGTCTCCACTCGAACAAATTTACCCCTCCACTTT.

A remark on this clonotype: A read error may account for a junction end that differs from germline. The V call is TRBV4-2, the J call TRBJ2-3, with D possibly matching TRBD1 (7 bases). This CDR3 has 17 amino acids. Germline V CDR1 and CDR2: LGHNA, YNFKEQ. The CDR3 DNA is TGTGCCAGCAGTCCGGACCCAAGCGTGGAGGGGACAGATAGGCAGTATTTT. Its translation: CASSPDPSVEGTDRQYF.

With respect to this clonotype: The junction does not match germline at one end; this may be a read error. The J gene is TRBJ2-7, the V gene TRBV7-9; D perhaps matches TRBD2 (5 bases). CDR1 is SEHNR, CDR2 FQNEAQ, per germline (reference sequence). This CDR3 has 15 amino acids. CDR3 region: CASSSRVLRGYEQYF. The CDR3 DNA reads TGTGCTAGCAGCTCTCGGGTCTTGAGAGGGTACGAGCAGTACTTC. Drawing the rest from reference TRBV7-9 and TRBJ2-7, the complete variable domain is DTGVSQNPRHKITKRGQNVTFRCDPISEHNRLYWYRQTLGQGPEFLTYFQNEAQLEKSRLLSDRFSAERPKGSFSTLEIQRTEQGDSAMYLCASSSRVLRGYEQYFGPGTRLTVT.

Ten or more counts support this clonotype. The CDR3, as DNA: TGCGCCAGCAGCCAAGAGTCGGCAGGTGATACGCAGTATTTT. As protein: CASSQESAGDTQYF. J is TRBJ2-3 and V is TRBV4-1; D call uncertain. Germline lookup yields CDR1 MGHRA and CDR2 YSYEKL. The CDR3 runs to 14 residues. V was clipped by 0 bases and J by 6 bases, with 10 bases between them.

Worth noting for this clonotype: A much more abundant neighbour one base away suggests this may be a read error. This chain links TRBV20-1 with TRBJ2-7, with D possibly TRBD1 on 6 matching bases. CDR3 length equals 12 residues. Germline lookup yields CDR1 DFQATT and CDR2 SNEGSKA (reference sequence). DNA for the CDR3: TGCAGTGCTATCACGACAGGCTACGAGCAGCACTTC. Its protein is CSAITTGYEQHF.

Concerning this clonotype itself: The conserved closing phenylalanine or tryptophan is absent in this CDR3, likely reflecting a read error. The rearrangement uses TRBV10-3 and TRBJ2-5; D not certain. V was pared by 0 bases and J by 5 bases, with 7 bases between. The CDR3 consists of 13 residues. The germline V gene encodes CDR1 ENHRY and CDR2 SYGVKD. The CDR3 is CAISESPEETQYL. The CDR3 nucleotides read TGTGCCATCAGTGAGTCCCCCGAGGAGACCCAGTACTTA.

The chain is built from TRBV12-3 or TRBV12-4 and TRBJ2-5, with 7 bases that match TRBD1. This CDR3 has 15 amino acids. Trimming cost V 5 bases and J 12 bases; bases outside gene matches: 18. CDR3 nucleotide sequence: TGTGCCAGCAGTGACGGACAGGAGGCGACGGAGAGCAAGTACTTC. This sequence encodes CASSDGQEATESKYF.

J is TRBJ2-7 and V is TRBV10-1, with D tentatively TRBD2 (6 bases). The CDR3 has 14 residues. Germline values: CDR1 WNHNN, CDR2 SYGVQD (reference sequence). For the CDR3, the DNA is TGCACTAGCAGTGAAGGAGGGAGTCCTAACGAGCAGTACGTC. Amino acid sequence: CTSSEGGSPNEQYV.

About this clonotype: A read error may account for a junction end that differs from germline. This chain connects TRBV4-1 to TRBJ2-2; 10 bases agree with TRBD2. Germline values: CDR1 MGHRA, CDR2 YSYEKL. There are 17 residues in the CDR3. The CDR3, as DNA: TGCGCCGGCAGCTCCCGGACTAGCGGTACGAACACCGGGGGGCTGTTTTTT. Translation: CAGSSRTSGTNTGGLFF.

Notes on this clonotype: Germline and junction disagree at one end, which may indicate a read error. The V gene is TRBV6-1, the J gene TRBJ2-6; D possibly corresponds to TRBD1 (5 bases). Per germline, CDR1 MNHNS and CDR2 SASEGT. This CDR3 contains 16 residues. CDR3 protein: CASSEDTSSGANVLTF. CDR3 coding DNA: TGTGCCAGTAGTGAGGATACGAGTTCTGGGGCCAACGTCTTGACTTTC.

As to this clonotype: One end of the junction fails to match germline, which may point to a read error. The V and J genes are TRBV12-3 or TRBV12-4 and TRBJ2-7, with 8 positions matching TRBD1. The CDR3 sequence is 15 residues long. CDR3 DNA: TGTGCCAGCACTTTATGGACAGGGTTGACCTTCGAGCAGTACTTC. Translated, it gives CASTLWTGLTFEQYF.

Turning to this clonotype: It may be a read error: a sequence one base away is much more abundant. This sequence joins TRBV20-1 and TRBJ2-1; possible D gene TRBD1, 7 bases. This CDR3 is 12 amino acids long. The germline V gene has CDR1 DFQATT and CDR2 SNEGSKA (reference sequence). The CDR3 nucleotides are TGCAGTACTAGAGAGCAGGGGGGTGAGCAGTTCTTC. Translation: CSTREQGGEQFF.

By share, this clonotype ranks as large. V and J are TRBV11-2 and TRBJ2-1, with 8 bases lining up with TRBD2. The length of the CDR3 is 16 residues. Germline loops: CDR1 SGHAT, CDR2 FQNNGV. The J segment lost 0 bases and the V segment lost 2 bases, leaving 3 bases of the junction unmatched. This chain's CDR3 is CASSLIGRGSYNEQFF. The DNA for the CDR3 is TGTGCCAGCAGCTTAATCGGGAGGGGCTCCTACAATGAGCAGTTCTTC.

Comment on this clonotype: A junction boundary mismatches the germline segment, possibly from a read error. The chain couples TRBV6-5 to TRBJ1-1; TRBD1 might be the D (6 bases). The CDR3 length is 14 residues. In germline, CDR1 is MNHEY, CDR2 SVGAGI. CDR3 loop: CASRTGRWGTEASF. DNA of the CDR3: TGTGCCAGCAGAACAGGGAGGTGGGGGACTGAAGCTTCCTTC.

Remarks on this clonotype: The final CDR3 position lacks the conserved phenylalanine or tryptophan, pointing to a likely read error. V gene TRBV12-5 combines with J gene TRBJ1-1; D is uncertain. Germline CDR1 and CDR2: LGHNT and FRNRAP. This CDR3 region has 16 residues. V was shortened by 2 bases and J by 7 bases, with 20 bases between the two germline ends. For the CDR3, the DNA is TGTGCTAGTGGTTTGCCTTTGGCCCGGACGGCGGATGAAGCTTTCTGT. Translation: CASGLPLARTADEAFC.

V gene TRBV4-1 combines with J gene TRBJ2-7; tentatively, D is TRBD2 (5 bases). V lost 1 base and J 9 bases, leaving 19 bases between the germline ends. The germline CDR1 and CDR2 sequences are MGHRA and YSYEKL. The CDR3 spans 15 residues. CDR3 sequence: CASSQGGAPGYRQYF. In DNA, the CDR3 is TGCGCCAGCAGCCAAGGGGGAGCCCCAGGCTACAGGCAGTACTTC.